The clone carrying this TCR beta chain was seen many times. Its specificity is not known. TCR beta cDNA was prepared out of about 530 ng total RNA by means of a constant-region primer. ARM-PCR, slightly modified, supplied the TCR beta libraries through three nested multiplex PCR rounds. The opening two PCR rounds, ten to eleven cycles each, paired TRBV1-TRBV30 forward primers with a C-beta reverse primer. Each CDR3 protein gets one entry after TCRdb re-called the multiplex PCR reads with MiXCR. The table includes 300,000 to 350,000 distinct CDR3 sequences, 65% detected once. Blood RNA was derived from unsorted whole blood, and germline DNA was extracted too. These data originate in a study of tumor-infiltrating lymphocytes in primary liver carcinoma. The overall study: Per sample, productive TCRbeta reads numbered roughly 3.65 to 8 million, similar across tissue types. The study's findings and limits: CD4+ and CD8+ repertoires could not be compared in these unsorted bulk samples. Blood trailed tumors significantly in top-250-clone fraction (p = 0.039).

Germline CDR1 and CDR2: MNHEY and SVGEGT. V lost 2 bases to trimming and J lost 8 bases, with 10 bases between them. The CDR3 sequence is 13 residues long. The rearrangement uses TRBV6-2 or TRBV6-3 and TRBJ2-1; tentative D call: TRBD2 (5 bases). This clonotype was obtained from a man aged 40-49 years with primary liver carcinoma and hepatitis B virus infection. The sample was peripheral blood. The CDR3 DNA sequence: TGTGCCAGCAGTTACACTAGTTTCTATGAGCAGTTCTTC. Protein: CASSYTSFYEQFF.